These 22 T cell receptor beta chains came from one sample sequenced in a study of beta chain features in type 1 diabetes. Reverse transcription of all isolated RNA meant that expressed TCRB transcripts were sequenced. Assay: immunoSEQ multiplex PCR; the TCRdb copy retains only in-frame clones and omits some. Counted here are approximately 200,000 clones, 9% to 10% occurring once; the ten biggest clones make up around 0.037%. The sample was naive CD4+ T cells from blood. Every receptor here comes from a woman younger than 35 in good health.

The chain joins TRBV10-2 to TRBJ2-1, with 10 positions matching TRBD2. Germline V CDR1 and CDR2: WSHSY, SAAADI. V lost 0 bases, J lost 3 bases, and 2 bases stayed unmatched. The CDR3 spans 16 residues. DNA of the CDR3: TGCGCCAGCAGTGAGTCGACTAGCGGGTTCTACAATGAGCAGTTCTTC. Its translation: CASSESTSGFYNEQFF.

This chain joins TRBV5-6 and TRBJ1-2; D perhaps matches TRBD1 (5 bases). Trimming took 2 bases from V and 0 from J, leaving 11 bases between them. This CDR3 is built from 15 residues. The germline V gene has CDR1 SGHDT and CDR2 YYEEEE. The CDR3 is CASSFQGGANYGYTF. CDR3 sequence (DNA): TGTGCCAGCAGCTTCCAGGGAGGAGCTAACTATGGCTACACCTTC.

The chain couples TRBV4-1 to TRBJ2-3; tentative D call: TRBD1 (6 bases). The CDR3 contains 16 residues. Trimming took 3 bases from V and 0 from J, leaving 13 bases between them. Germline V gene lookup returns CDR1 MGHRA and CDR2 YSYEKL. The CDR3 here is CASSQAPRGSTDTQYF. The CDR3 nucleotides read TGCGCCAGCAGCCAGGCCCCAAGGGGGAGCACAGATACGCAGTATTTT.

The V and J genes are TRBV2 and TRBJ1-5; D possibly corresponds to TRBD1 (5 bases). In germline, CDR1 is SNHLY, CDR2 FYNNEI. Trimming took 1 base from V and 3 from J, leaving 7 bases between them. This CDR3 region has 14 residues. The CDR3 sequence is CASSEEGLNQPQHF. In DNA form, the CDR3 reads TGTGCCAGCAGTGAAGAGGGGCTCAATCAGCCCCAGCATTTT.

This rearrangement joins TRBV18 to TRBJ2-1; tentatively, D is TRBD1 (6 bases). The CDR3 contains 15 residues. V was cut by 4 bases and J by 6 bases, with 16 bases left in between. CDR1 and CDR2 from the germline V gene are KGHSH and LQKENI. For the CDR3, the DNA is TGTGCCAGCTCACAGGTCAGGGGTACGGGCAATGAGCAGTTCTTC. Its protein is CASSQVRGTGNEQFF.

This clone was recorded a few times. The V and J genes are TRBV12-5 and TRBJ2-7; 14 bases align to TRBD2. The CDR3 is made up of 14 amino acids. V lost 3 bases to trimming and J lost 12 bases; unmatched junction nucleotides: 7. Germline V gives CDR1 LGHNT, CDR2 FRNRAP. DNA for the CDR3: TGTGCTAGTGGTTTAGGGGGACTAGCGGGAGATCCGTACTTC. Translation: CASGLGGLAGDPYF.

This clone has a handful of counts. The J gene is TRBJ1-1, the V gene TRBV6-5; D not resolved. Germline lookup yields CDR1 MNHEY and CDR2 SVGAGI. V was pared by 7 bases and J by 7 bases, with 13 bases between. CDR3 size: 12 residues. The CDR3 bases are TGTGCCAGCACCTCAGTCGGCGGTGAAGCTTTCTTT. Its translation is CASTSVGGEAFF.

The rearrangement links TRBV25-1 to TRBJ2-1, with 9 bases identical to TRBD1. CDR1 MGHDK and CDR2 SYGVNS come from the germline V gene. The CDR3 is made up of 15 amino acids. After removal of 9 bases from V and 3 bases from J, the junction contained 9 bases not matched to a gene. CDR3 region: CASRQGQGGYNEQFF. The CDR3 DNA is TGTGCCAGTAGACAGGGACAGGGCGGCTACAATGAGCAGTTCTTC.

The chain combines TRBV12-5 with TRBJ2-7, with 7 bases fitting TRBD1. The CDR3 is made up of 14 amino acids. Germline V gene data show CDR1 as LGHNT and CDR2 as FRNRAP. The V and J ends lost 6 bases and 2 bases, in that order; junction bases with no gene match: 7. CDR3 protein: CASGPSQGAYEQYF. The CDR3 DNA is TGTGCTAGTGGCCCCTCGCAGGGGGCCTACGAGCAGTACTTC.

This clone was found a few times. The chain carries TRBV6-1 and TRBJ2-7, with a tentative D call TRBD2 (6 bases). CDR3 length equals 13 residues. CDR1 is MNHNS and CDR2 is SASEGT in the germline V gene. V was cut by 7 bases and J by 3 bases, with 13 bases left in between. CDR3 in DNA: TGTGCCAGCAATCGGGGGACGATCTACGAGCAGTACTTC. The encoded protein is CASNRGTIYEQYF.

The chain recombines TRBV7-9 with TRBJ1-2, with D perhaps TRBD1 (5 bases). Looked up from germline, CDR1 is SEHNR and CDR2 is FQNEAQ (reference sequence). The CDR3 consists of 18 residues. V dropped 5 bases and J dropped 0 bases, with 22 bases sitting between them. The CDR3 protein is CASSDTTGTVTTNYGYTF. DNA for the CDR3: TGTGCCAGCAGCGATACTACCGGGACTGTTACTACTAACTATGGCTACACCTTC.

This clone was observed a handful of times. The rearrangement uses TRBV7-9 and TRBJ2-3; TRBD2 matches at 10 bases. J was trimmed by 1 base and V by 3 bases; bases with no gene match: 7. Germline V gene data show CDR1 as SEHNR and CDR2 as FQNEAQ (reference sequence). CDR3 length: 17 residues. CDR3 sequence reads: CASSFFRGTSGTDTQYF. The DNA of the CDR3 is TGTGCCAGCAGCTTTTTTCGAGGGACTAGCGGCACAGATACGCAGTATTTT.

V gene TRBV6-1 combines with J gene TRBJ1-5, with a weak D call TRBD1 (6 bases). Germline V gene sequence: CDR1 MNHNS, CDR2 SASEGT. V was pared by 6 bases and J by 6 bases, with 18 bases between. This CDR3 has 15 residues. The CDR3 DNA sequence: TGTGCCAGCAGCGTGGGACACAACTCGGGTCAGCCCCAGCATTTT. As protein: CASSVGHNSGQPQHF.

The chain recombines TRBV11-2 with TRBJ2-7; 8 positions match TRBD1. CDR1 and CDR2 (germline): SGHAT, FQNNGV. CDR3 length equals 14 residues. The junction had 6 bases not matched to a gene; V was cut back by 4 bases and J by 4 bases. The CDR3 here is CASSSSTGEYEQYF. DNA for the CDR3: TGTGCCAGCAGCTCATCGACAGGGGAGTACGAGCAGTACTTC. Full variable domain (remainder filled in from reference TRBV11-2 and TRBJ2-7): EAGVAQSPRYKIIEKRQSVAFWCNPISGHATLYWYQQILGQGPKLLIQFQNNGVVDDSQLPKDRFSAERLKGVDSTLKIQPAKLEDSAVYLCASSSSTGEYEQYFGPGTRLTVT.

This chain links TRBV9 with TRBJ1-3, with D unresolved. The germline gives CDR1 SGDLS, CDR2 YYNGEE. V lost 0 bases to trimming and J lost 0 bases, with 10 bases between them. The CDR3 is made up of 16 amino acids. The CDR3, as DNA: TGTGCCAGCAGCGTAGATCCGGTTACCTCTGGAAACACCATATATTTT. Translating gives CASSVDPVTSGNTIYF.

The chain is built from TRBV10-3 and TRBJ2-1; 10 positions match TRBD2. J was trimmed by 4 bases and V by 3 bases; bases with no gene match: 3. CDR3 length equals 15 residues. Looked up from germline, CDR1 is ENHRY and CDR2 is SYGVKD. The DNA for the CDR3 is TGTGCCATCAGTGACGGACTAGCGGCTTACAATGAGCAGTTCTTC. Translation: CAISDGLAAYNEQFF.

This chain links TRBV25-1 with TRBJ2-2; D may be TRBD1 (5 bases). Germline V gene sequence: CDR1 MGHDK, CDR2 SYGVNS. The CDR3 covers 15 residues. Trimming left V 3 bases short and J 3 bases short, with 11 bases between. In DNA, the CDR3 is TGTGCCAGCAGTGACAGGGTGCGTGACACCGGGGAGCTGTTTTTT. This sequence encodes CASSDRVRDTGELFF. Variable domain in full (rest from reference TRBV25-1 and TRBJ2-2): EADIYQTPRYLVIGTGKKITLECSQTMGHDKMYWYQQDPGMELHLIHYSYGVNSTEKGDLSSESTVSRIRTEHFPLTLESARPSHTSQYLCASSDRVRDTGELFFGEGSRLTVL.

V gene TRBV5-4 combines with J gene TRBJ2-1; the match to TRBD2 covers 14 bases. With V trimmed by 4 bases and J by 4 bases, 7 bases remained unmatched. This CDR3 has 17 residues. Germline V CDR1 and CDR2: SGHNT, YYREEE (reference sequence). CDR3 coding DNA: TGTGCCAGCAGCCCCTGGGGACTAGCGGGAGATTACAATGAGCAGTTCTTC. Protein sequence: CASSPWGLAGDYNEQFF. Based on the CDR3 plus reference TRBV5-4 and TRBJ2-1, the full variable domain is ETGVTQSPTHLIKTRGQQVTLRCSSQSGHNTVSWYQQALGQGPQFIFQYYREEENGRGNFPPRFSGLQFPNYSSELNVNALELDDSALYLCASSPWGLAGDYNEQFFGPGTRLTVL.

This chain connects TRBV2 to TRBJ2-3; possibly TRBD1 for D (5 bases). Germline V lookup: CDR1 SNHLY, CDR2 FYNNEI. V was shortened by 3 bases and J by 4 bases, with 20 bases between the two germline ends. The CDR3 is 17 amino acids. The CDR3: CASSDVGPGQGADTQYF. DNA for the CDR3: TGTGCCAGCAGTGATGTGGGCCCCGGCCAAGGGGCAGATACGCAGTATTTT.

V gene TRBV18 combines with J gene TRBJ1-1; 10 positions match TRBD1. The CDR3 has 15 residues. After removal of 4 bases from V and 5 bases from J, the junction contained 7 bases not matched to a gene. In germline, CDR1 is KGHSH, CDR2 LQKENI. DNA for the CDR3: TGTGCCAGCTCACTCACGACAGGGGGCAGGACTGAAGCTTTCTTT. This codes for CASSLTTGGRTEAFF. Full variable domain (outside the CDR3, taken from reference TRBV18 and TRBJ1-1): NAGVMQNPRHLVRRRGQEARLRCSPMKGHSHVYWYRQLPEEGLKFMVYLQKENIIDESGMPKERFSAEFPKEGPSILRIQQVVRGDSAAYFCASSLTTGGRTEAFFGQGTRLTVV.

This chain links TRBV18 with TRBJ2-7, with D perhaps matching TRBD1 (5 bases). Germline V gene lookup returns CDR1 KGHSH and CDR2 LQKENI. This CDR3 region has 13 residues. Trimming shortened V by 7 bases and J by 0 bases, and 10 bases separated the two germline ends. CDR3 amino acids: CASFQQGSYEQYF. As DNA, the CDR3 is TGTGCCAGCTTTCAGCAGGGCTCCTACGAGCAGTACTTC.

J is TRBJ1-1 and V is TRBV30; TRBD1 aligns across 7 bases. V shed 2 bases and J 6 bases; nucleotides not matched to a gene: 9. The CDR3 has 14 residues. Germline V gene data show CDR1 as GTSNPN and CDR2 as SVGIG (reference sequence). The CDR3 here is CAWSRTGGFPEAFF. The DNA of the CDR3 is TGTGCCTGGAGTAGGACAGGTGGGTTCCCTGAAGCTTTCTTT.